The 29 T cell receptor beta chains presented below share a single source sample, sequenced in a study of T cells in Graves' hyperthyroidism and ophthalmopathy. What was amplified from RNA transcripts were TCR beta CDR3 regions. When the TCR CDR3 underwent first-round RT-PCR, the HTBI primer set was used. TCRdb independently ran MiXCR on the multiplex PCR reads; one entry per CDR3 protein. The sample yields about 400,000 distinct CDR3 sequences, roughly 14% seen once. The sequencing input was blood. These receptors all stem from a man aged 18 to 30 with Graves' ophthalmopathy.

This clonotype was detected many times. The chain carries TRBV7-8 and TRBJ2-3; maybe TRBD2 (7 bases). The V end was cut by 3 bases, the J end by 0 bases, with 13 bases between. Germline V gives CDR1 SGHVS, CDR2 FQNEAQ. The CDR3 extends over 16 amino acids. This chain's CDR3 is CASSLGGLLSTDTQYF. The CDR3 bases are TGTGCCAGCAGCTTGGGGGGGCTTCTTAGCACAGATACGCAGTATTTT.

V and J are TRBV29-1 and TRBJ2-1; 7 bases map to TRBD2. In germline, CDR1 is SQVTM, CDR2 ANQGSEA. After removal of 7 bases from V and 3 bases from J, the junction contained 12 bases not matched to a gene. This CDR3 has 15 amino acids. The CDR3: CSGNIGGSIYNEQFF. The CDR3 DNA reads as TGCAGCGGAAACATAGGCGGGAGCATCTACAATGAGCAGTTCTTC.

The CDR3 nucleotides are TGTGCCAGCAGCTCCAGCGGGGGGTGGAATCAGCCCCAGCATTTT. Protein: CASSSSGGWNQPQHF. The rearrangement uses TRBV2 and TRBJ1-5; D perhaps matches TRBD1 (5 bases). CDR3 length equals 15 residues. CDR1 and CDR2 from the germline V gene are SNHLY and FYNNEI. The V end lost 6 bases, the J end lost 4 bases, and 16 bases lay between the germline ends.

This clonotype has a count of ten or more. The genes are TRBV18 and TRBJ2-7; TRBD2 aligns across 10 bases. This CDR3 region has 15 residues. The V gene's germline CDR1 is KGHSH and CDR2 LQKENI. J gave up 6 bases and V 1 base, and 6 bases lay outside the gene matches. CDR3 loop: CASSPLSGRAPEQYF. The CDR3 DNA reads TGTGCCAGCTCACCACTCAGCGGGAGGGCCCCCGAGCAGTACTTC. Filled out from reference TRBV18 and TRBJ2-7, the complete variable domain reads NAGVMQNPRHLVRRRGQEARLRCSPMKGHSHVYWYRQLPEEGLKFMVYLQKENIIDESGMPKERFSAEFPKEGPSILRIQQVVRGDSAAYFCASSPLSGRAPEQYFGPGTRLTVT.

This clonotype was picked up many times. The rearrangement uses TRBV12-3 or TRBV12-4 and TRBJ1-2, with 8 bases matching TRBD1. The junction had 6 bases not matched to a gene; V was cut back by 6 bases and J by 3 bases. The CDR3 sequence is 14 residues long. CDR3 protein: CASRPPDRDYGYTF. CDR3 DNA sequence: TGTGCCAGCAGACCACCGGACAGGGACTATGGCTACACCTTC.

On this clonotype itself: A much larger clone lies one base from this, so it may be a read error. The chain couples TRBV27 to TRBJ2-2; TRBD1 agrees at 8 bases. Germline-derived CDR1 and CDR2 are MNHEY and SMNVEV (reference sequence). The CDR3 contains 16 residues. Written as DNA, the CDR3 is TGTGCCAGCAGTGTTCCGAGGGACAGGAACACCGGGGAGCTGGTTTTT. This codes for CASSVPRDRNTGELVF.

The table lists this clonotype with many counts. The chain uses TRBV10-2 and TRBJ2-5, with a weak D call TRBD2 (6 bases). V dropped 6 bases and J dropped 2 bases, with 19 bases sitting between them. The CDR3 length is 16 residues. CDR1 WSHSY and CDR2 SAAADI come from the germline V gene. The CDR3 protein is CASRDTGTFTQETQYF. The CDR3 DNA sequence: TGCGCCAGCAGAGATACCGGGACTTTTACACAAGAGACCCAGTACTTC.

This clonotype was counted at least ten times. The genes are TRBV13 and TRBJ1-2; possibly TRBD1 for D (6 bases). This CDR3 region has 15 residues. The ends were cut back, 5 bases at V and 2 bases at J, with 15 bases in the middle. Germline V gene lookup returns CDR1 PRHDT and CDR2 FYEKMQ (reference sequence). The CDR3 DNA reads TGTGCCAGCAGCAGCAGGGGAAGTGAAAACTATGGCTACACCTTC. It encodes CASSSRGSENYGYTF.

V is TRBV5-6 and J is TRBJ2-7, with D possibly TRBD2 on 6 matching bases. V was clipped by 0 bases and J by 0 bases, with 13 bases between them. CDR1 SGHDT and CDR2 YYEEEE come from the germline V gene. The CDR3 loop spans 16 amino acids. The CDR3 region has the DNA TGTGCCAGCAGCTTGGCCGGAGGGGCAAACTCCTACGAGCAGTACTTC. Its translation: CASSLAGGANSYEQYF.

This clonotype occurred many times. The chain has TRBV5-4 and TRBJ2-7, with a weak D call TRBD1 (5 bases). Germline V gene sequence: CDR1 SGHNT, CDR2 YYREEE (reference sequence). The CDR3 has 13 residues. The germline V and J ends were trimmed by 2 bases and 2 bases, with 8 bases remaining between them. DNA for the CDR3: TGTGCCAGCAGCTTCTCGACAGCCTACGAGCAGTACTTC. Its translation: CASSFSTAYEQYF.

Regarding this clonotype: Since a much larger clone is just one base distant, this may be a read error. The chain combines TRBV28 with TRBJ2-3; TRBD1 matches at 7 bases. V trimming: 7 bases; J trimming: 3 bases; junction bases outside the gene matches: 10. Germline values: CDR1 MDHEN, CDR2 SYDVKM. This CDR3 region has 15 residues. The DNA of the CDR3 is TGTGCCAGCACTTACCACAGGGGTTTAACAGATACGCAGTATTTT. Its translation: CASTYHRGLTDTQYF.

This clonotype has a count of ten or more. The chain carries TRBV20-1 and TRBJ2-3; no firm D call. Germline loops: CDR1 DFQATT, CDR2 SNEGSKA (reference sequence). Between the trimmed V and J ends, which lost 3 bases and 6 bases, there was a span of 4 bases. The CDR3 is 10 residues long. This chain's CDR3 is CSASRDTQYF. The CDR3 nucleotides are TGCAGTGCTAGTAGGGATACGCAGTATTTT.

The sample holds many counts of this clonotype. The chain links TRBV11-2 to TRBJ2-1, with D uncertain. CDR3 length equals 13 residues. Germline V gene sequence: CDR1 SGHAT, CDR2 FQNNGV. Trimming shortened V by 1 base and J by 9 bases, and 10 bases separated the two germline ends. CDR3 region: CASSLGVVPEQFF. The CDR3 nucleotides are TGTGCCAGCAGCTTAGGAGTAGTCCCTGAGCAGTTCTTC.

This clonotype was seen only a few times. J is TRBJ2-3 and V is TRBV27, with no clear D. Germline V gene sequence: CDR1 MNHEY, CDR2 SMNVEV (reference sequence). This CDR3 is built from 13 residues. V lost 2 bases to trimming and J lost 4 bases, with 7 bases between them. CDR3 region: CASSLTSSDTQYF. The CDR3 DNA sequence: TGTGCCAGCAGTTTAACAAGTTCAGATACGCAGTATTTT.

This clonotype came up a few times. The rearrangement uses TRBV12-3 or TRBV12-4 and TRBJ1-4; no reliable D call. V dropped 2 bases and J dropped 8 bases, with 18 bases sitting between them. There are 16 residues in the CDR3. This CDR3 reads CASSLSMEARGEKLFF. CDR3 bases: TGTGCCAGCAGTTTATCTATGGAAGCGAGAGGGGAAAAACTGTTTTTT.

The sample holds many counts of this clonotype. The rearrangement joins TRBV7-6 to TRBJ2-7; 11 bases are shared with TRBD2. Germline V gene lookup returns CDR1 SGHVS and CDR2 FNYEAQ. V lost 5 bases, J lost 3 bases, and 3 bases stayed unmatched. This CDR3 is built from 14 residues. This CDR3 reads CASSQTSGVYEQYF. The CDR3, as DNA: TGTGCCAGCAGCCAGACTAGCGGGGTCTACGAGCAGTACTTC.

The sample holds one count of this clonotype. With a much larger clone just one base away, this may be a read error. The V gene is TRBV18, the J gene TRBJ1-5; tentatively, D is TRBD1 (5 bases). The germline V gene has CDR1 KGHSH and CDR2 LQKENI. CDR3 size: 15 residues. CDR3 nucleotide sequence: TGTGCCGGCTCACCAGTGCAGGGAGGCAATCAGCCCCAGCATTTT. Translation: CAGSPVQGGNQPQHF.

The sample holds many counts of this clonotype. The V gene is TRBV9, the J gene TRBJ2-7; 8 nucleotides match TRBD2. The germline V gene has CDR1 SGDLS and CDR2 YYNGEE. The CDR3 runs to 15 residues. The V and J ends lost 1 base and 3 bases, in that order; junction bases with no gene match: 6. The CDR3 region is CASSVSGSMGYEQYF. CDR3 in DNA: TGTGCCAGCAGCGTAAGCGGGAGTATGGGCTACGAGCAGTACTTC.

The genes are TRBV5-1 and TRBJ2-5; TRBD2 might be the D (5 bases). Germline lookup yields CDR1 SGHRS and CDR2 YFSETQ. Trimming removed 0 bases at V and 5 bases at J, with 14 bases between. The CDR3 has 15 amino acids. Here the CDR3 reads CASSLAPGVGETQYF. In DNA form, the CDR3 reads TGCGCCAGCAGCTTGGCCCCCGGGGTTGGGGAGACCCAGTACTTC.

This rearrangement joins TRBV12-3 or TRBV12-4 to TRBJ1-1; D perhaps matches TRBD1 (5 bases). V gave up 5 bases and J gave up 12 bases, with 16 bases separating them. This CDR3 region has 12 residues. The CDR3 here is CASSGGGAGTFF. DNA of the CDR3: TGTGCCAGCAGTGGGGGGGGAGCAGGTACTTTCTTT.

This clonotype was seen at least ten times. This rearrangement joins TRBV20-1 to TRBJ1-5, with D hard to call. CDR3 length: 13 amino acids. Trimming removed 0 bases at V and 7 bases at J, with 10 bases between. CDR1 is DFQATT and CDR2 is SNEGSKA in the germline V gene (reference sequence). The chain's CDR3 is CSARDEGDQPQHF. CDR3 sequence (DNA): TGCAGTGCTAGAGACGAAGGAGACCAGCCCCAGCATTTT.

This clonotype was seen many times. This chain joins TRBV27 and TRBJ1-1; D perhaps matches TRBD1 (6 bases). Trimming stripped 5 bases from V and 0 bases from J, with 10 bases between. In germline, CDR1 is MNHEY, CDR2 SMNVEV (reference sequence). The CDR3 sequence is 14 residues long. For the CDR3, the DNA is TGTGCCAGCAGTGCGGGACACATGAACACTGAAGCTTTCTTT. Its protein product is CASSAGHMNTEAFF.

This clonotype was observed at least ten times. The chain couples TRBV7-9 to TRBJ2-7; TRBD1 matches at 9 bases. CDR1 SEHNR and CDR2 FQNEAQ come from the germline V gene (reference sequence). The CDR3 covers 15 residues. V dropped 5 bases and J dropped 7; count of bases not matched to a gene: 12. The DNA for the CDR3 is TGTGCCAGCAGCGGGCCCGGGACAGGGCTTCGAGAGCAGTACTTC. It is translated as CASSGPGTGLREQYF.

J is TRBJ2-2 and V is TRBV6-5; no reliable D call. Trimming cost V 4 bases and J 4 bases, with 7 bases left between them. CDR3 length equals 13 residues. Germline V CDR1 and CDR2: MNHEY, SVGAGI. CDR3 DNA: TGTGCCAGCAGTTCTATCGGCACCGGGGAGCTGTTTTTT. It encodes CASSSIGTGELFF.

This clonotype has at least ten counts. The chain has TRBV9 and TRBJ2-7; no reliable D call. CDR1 and CDR2 from the germline V gene are SGDLS and YYNGEE. This CDR3 is built from 12 residues. The ends were cut back, 4 bases at V and 4 bases at J, with 9 bases in the middle. CDR3 protein: CASSSVGYEQYF. The CDR3 DNA reads as TGTGCCAGCAGCTCCGTGGGGTACGAGCAGTACTTC.

This clonotype was counted only a few times. V is TRBV18 and J is TRBJ2-2; 10 nucleotides align to TRBD1. The CDR3 contains 15 residues. CDR1 and CDR2 from the germline V gene are KGHSH and LQKENI. The J segment lost 2 bases and the V segment lost 6 bases, leaving 3 bases of the junction unmatched. The CDR3 reads CASSGQGVNTGELFF. CDR3 nucleotide sequence: TGTGCCAGCTCCGGACAGGGGGTTAACACCGGGGAGCTGTTTTTT. Filled out from reference TRBV18 and TRBJ2-2, the complete variable domain reads NAGVMQNPRHLVRRRGQEARLRCSPMKGHSHVYWYRQLPEEGLKFMVYLQKENIIDESGMPKERFSAEFPKEGPSILRIQQVVRGDSAAYFCASSGQGVNTGELFFGEGSRLTVL.

This clonotype was counted ten times or more. The chain joins TRBV7-9 to TRBJ1-1; the D gene is possibly TRBD1 (6 bases). This CDR3 is 15 amino acids long. CDR1 and CDR2 from the germline V gene are SEHNR and FQNEAQ (reference sequence). V gave up 2 bases and J gave up 0 bases, with 10 bases separating them. CDR3 amino acids: CASSLKTGMNTEAFF. Written as DNA, the CDR3 is TGTGCCAGCAGCTTAAAGACAGGTATGAACACTGAAGCTTTCTTT.

This clonotype has at least ten counts. The rearrangement uses TRBV7-2 and TRBJ2-1, with 10 positions matching TRBD2. Germline CDR1 reads SGHTA; CDR2 reads FQGNSA. The CDR3 is made up of 15 amino acids. After removal of 5 bases from V and 10 bases from J, the junction contained 11 bases not matched to a gene. The CDR3 coding sequence is TGTGCCAGCAGCCCAGGACTAGCGGTCGGGAAAGAGCAGTTCTTC. Amino acids: CASSPGLAVGKEQFF.

This clonotype was seen many times. The rearrangement links TRBV5-1 to TRBJ2-2, with D possibly being TRBD1 or TRBD2 (5 bases each). V lost 5 bases and J lost 2, with 13 bases in between. The length of the CDR3 is 15 residues. Germline-derived CDR1 and CDR2 are SGHRS and YFSETQ. CDR3 region: CASSKGTANTGELFF. CDR3 in DNA: TGCGCCAGCAGTAAAGGGACGGCCAACACCGGGGAGCTGTTTTTT.